The 29 T cell receptor beta chains in this list originate from one sample, sequenced in a study of blood T cell repertoires in COVID-19. Sequenced by immunoSEQ multiplex PCR; TCRdb stores in-frame clones only, minus some. The sample lists about 52,000 clones; approximately 83% were seen once. The sequenced sample consisted of peripheral blood. The origin of the receptors is a man older than 75 with COVID-19, enrolled during active disease.

This sequence joins TRBV19 and TRBJ1-1, with TRBD1 matching over 10 bases. Germline values: CDR1 LNHDA, CDR2 SQIVND (reference sequence). The CDR3 is 16 amino acids. V shed 10 bases, J shed 2 bases, and the junction held 13 bases outside the gene matches. The DNA for the CDR3 is TGTGCCACTTCGATCGGGACAGGGGCAGGAAACACTGAAGCTTTCTTT. Translated: CATSIGTGAGNTEAFF.

This rearrangement joins TRBV27 to TRBJ1-2, with 8 nucleotides matching TRBD1. This CDR3 has 16 residues. J was trimmed by 8 bases and V by 8 bases; bases with no gene match: 19. Germline CDR1 MNHEY, CDR2 SMNVEV (reference sequence). CDR3 region: CASATTGARPNSGYTF. The DNA for the CDR3 is TGTGCCAGCGCAACGACAGGGGCTAGGCCTAACTCCGGCTACACCTTC.

The CDR3 loop is CASSVEPSGLGEQFF. CDR3 DNA sequence: TGTGCCAGCAGCGTAGAGCCTAGCGGGTTAGGTGAGCAGTTCTTC. This rearrangement joins TRBV9 to TRBJ2-1, with 8 bases that match TRBD2. The CDR3 has 15 residues. Germline CDR1 and CDR2: SGDLS and YYNGEE. The junction had 8 bases not matched to a gene; V was cut back by 0 bases and J by 9 bases.

This sequence joins TRBV15 and TRBJ1-1; 8 bases map to TRBD1. This CDR3 comprises 13 residues. The germline gives CDR1 LNHNV, CDR2 YYDKDF (reference sequence). The trim removed 3 bases at V and 4 bases at J, leaving 1 base unmatched. The CDR3 nucleotides read TGTGCCACCAGCAGGGACAGGGTCACTGAAGCTTTCTTT. This translates into CATSRDRVTEAFF.

The chain combines TRBV7-2 with TRBJ2-1; D call uncertain. The length of the CDR3 is 14 residues. Germline V gene data show CDR1 as SGHTA and CDR2 as FQGNSA. V was shortened by 1 base and J by 3 bases, with 7 bases between the two germline ends. CDR3 coding DNA: TGTGCCAGCAGCTTAGTGCCCAGCTACAATGAGCAGTTCTTC. It translates to CASSLVPSYNEQFF.

This clone was detected once. This chain joins TRBV5-1 and TRBJ1-1; no definite D call. The CDR3 consists of 14 residues. With 6 bases removed from V and 5 bases from J, the gap between germline ends came to 17 bases. Germline V lookup: CDR1 SGHRS, CDR2 YFSETQ. The CDR3 spells CASKTLSGGTEAFF. The CDR3 coding sequence is TGCGCCAGCAAGACGCTTTCAGGAGGGACTGAAGCTTTCTTT.

The V and J genes are TRBV7-3 and TRBJ2-1; 10 nucleotides agree with TRBD2. The CDR3 is made up of 15 amino acids. CDR1 and CDR2 from the germline V gene are SGHTA and FQGTGA. Losses at the gene ends were 5 bases for V and 4 bases for J; bases not matched to a gene: 5. CDR3 nucleotide sequence: TGTGCCAGCAGCGATGGACTAGCGGTGTACAATGAGCAGTTCTTC. As protein: CASSDGLAVYNEQFF.

The chain combines TRBV18 with TRBJ2-5; tentative D call: TRBD1 (5 bases). V gave up 6 bases and J gave up 7 bases, with 12 bases separating them. CDR1 and CDR2 from the germline V gene are KGHSH and LQKENI. The CDR3 spans 12 residues. CDR3 nucleotide sequence: TGTGCCAGCTCCTCGGACATGGGGACCCAGTACTTC. It codes for CASSSDMGTQYF.

The table lists this clone with a count of one. The J gene is TRBJ2-2, the V gene TRBV7-2, with D possibly TRBD1 on 6 matching bases. The CDR3 totals 14 residues. The germline V and J ends were trimmed by 5 bases and 7 bases, with 14 bases remaining between them. CDR1 is SGHTA, CDR2 FQGNSA, per germline. This CDR3 is CASSRDNYVGELFF. CDR3 bases: TGTGCCAGCAGCCGGGACAATTATGTCGGGGAGCTGTTTTTT.

This clone was recorded only once. This rearrangement joins TRBV4-3 to TRBJ1-2; 7 nucleotides match TRBD1. Germline lookup yields CDR1 LGHNA and CDR2 YSLEER. This CDR3 has 17 residues. The V gene end was trimmed by 0 bases and the J gene end by 0 bases; junction bases not matched to a gene: 7. The CDR3 DNA follows: TGCGCCAGCAGCCAAGATGAGGGTACAGGGGCTAACTATGGCTACACCTTC. Amino acid sequence: CASSQDEGTGANYGYTF.

J is TRBJ1-5 and V is TRBV7-8; possible D gene TRBD1, 6 bases. V gave up 7 bases and J gave up 0 bases, with 16 bases separating them. The CDR3 is made up of 16 amino acids. Per germline, CDR1 SGHVS and CDR2 FQNEAQ. The CDR3 loop is CASTPLNRDSNQPQHF. CDR3 nucleotide sequence: TGTGCCAGCACCCCCTTGAACAGGGATAGCAATCAGCCCCAGCATTTT.

V gene TRBV7-2 combines with J gene TRBJ2-5; TRBD2 agrees at 10 bases. The CDR3 consists of 17 residues. V gave up 4 bases and J gave up 5 bases; unmatched junction bases: 13. Germline CDR1 reads SGHTA; CDR2 reads FQGNSA. CDR3 bases: TGTGCCAGCAGCTCCATTCTCGAACTAGCGGGAAAGGAGACCCAGTACTTC. Amino acids: CASSSILELAGKETQYF.

The chain employs TRBV24-1 and TRBJ1-1, with D possibly matching TRBD1 (5 bases). The CDR3 is 13 residues long. V lost 6 bases, J lost 4 bases, and 11 bases lay in between. The germline CDR1 and CDR2 sequences are KGHDR and SFDVKD. The DNA of the CDR3 is TGTGCCACCAGTAACAGGAGAGGCACTGAAGCTTTCTTT. This translates into CATSNRRGTEAFF.

The chain is built from TRBV12-2 and TRBJ1-5; TRBD1, the table's D call, was not compared with the DNA. TRBV12-2 is tagged as a pseudogene. There are 17 residues in the CDR3. In DNA, the CDR3 is TGTGCAAGTCGCTTAGCGAAAAATAGGACAGGGTTAAGGCCCCAGCATTTT. Encoded protein: CASRLAKNRTGLRPQHF.

The gene calls are TRBV5-1 and TRBJ2-5; 7 bases are a match to TRBD2. The CDR3 length is 15 residues. V shed 0 bases and J 4 bases; nucleotides not matched to a gene: 6. The germline gives CDR1 SGHRS, CDR2 YFSETQ. CDR3 protein: CASSLGTSYGETQYF. In nucleotides, the CDR3 is TGCGCCAGCAGCTTGGGGACTAGTTACGGAGAGACCCAGTACTTC.

The table lists this clone with a few counts. The chain joins TRBV11-2 to TRBJ1-6; D is undetermined. CDR3 length: 14 residues. In germline, CDR1 is SGHAT, CDR2 FQNNGV. V was clipped by 4 bases and J by 5 bases, with 9 bases between them. Here the CDR3 DNA reads TGTGCCAGCAGCTCAAGCAGGAATAATTCACCCCTCCACTTT. Protein: CASSSSRNNSPLHF.

The chain uses TRBV6-5 and TRBJ2-2, with D perhaps matching TRBD1 (5 bases). The V end was cut by 7 bases, the J end by 5 bases, with 17 bases between. Germline V CDR1 and CDR2: MNHEY, SVGAGI. The CDR3 has 15 residues. DNA for the CDR3: TGTGCCAGCACCGAACTGGACACTTCAACCGGGGAGCTGTTTTTT. Translating it yields CASTELDTSTGELFF.

This clone was observed a single time. V is TRBV29-1 and J is TRBJ2-4; 8 bases align to TRBD1. CDR3 length: 14 residues. The trim removed 7 bases at V and 4 bases at J, leaving 9 bases unmatched. The V gene's germline CDR1 is SQVTM and CDR2 ANQGSEA. The CDR3 sequence is CSGTGTHLKNIQYF. The CDR3 bases are TGCAGCGGGACAGGGACCCACTTAAAAAACATTCAGTACTTC.

The sample holds a few counts of this clone. The chain employs TRBV11-2 and TRBJ1-2, with 8 bases identical to TRBD1. The ends lost 5 bases at V and 8 bases at J; junction bases unmatched: 10. The germline V gene encodes CDR1 SGHAT and CDR2 FQNNGV. There are 14 residues in the CDR3. The CDR3 loop is CASSLDRAIGGYTF. For the CDR3, the DNA is TGTGCCAGCAGCCTGGACAGGGCGATAGGAGGCTACACCTTC.

This chain uses TRBV5-6 with TRBJ1-3; 7 bases are a match to TRBD1. The CDR3 totals 15 residues. V trimming: 3 bases; J trimming: 4 bases; junction bases outside the gene matches: 7. CDR1 and CDR2 from the germline V gene are SGHDT and YYEEEE. DNA for the CDR3: TGTGCCAGCAGCTCGACAGGGAATTTCGGAAACACCATATATTTT. This translates into CASSSTGNFGNTIYF.

This clone was seen only a few times. The chain links TRBV6-6 to TRBJ2-5; 9 positions agree with TRBD1. Per germline, CDR1 MNHNY and CDR2 SVGAGI (reference sequence). J was trimmed by 7 bases and V by 8 bases; bases with no gene match: 11. This CDR3 is built from 14 residues. The CDR3 region is CASLGGQGRGTQYF. CDR3 DNA: TGTGCCAGCCTAGGGGGACAGGGTCGGGGGACCCAGTACTTC.

V and J are TRBV28 and TRBJ1-1; 9 bases fit TRBD1. Trimming removed 8 bases from V and 0 bases from J; junction bases left unmatched: 19. CDR1 MDHEN and CDR2 SYDVKM come from the germline V gene. The CDR3 consists of 19 residues. CDR3 residues: CASQAPTGGAVGMNTEAFF. The CDR3 bases are TGTGCCAGCCAGGCCCCTACAGGGGGCGCGGTGGGCATGAACACTGAAGCTTTCTTT.

The chain uses TRBV7-2 and TRBJ2-5, with a possible D match to TRBD1 (5 bases). The CDR3 is 12 residues long. Germline V gives CDR1 SGHTA, CDR2 FQGNSA. Trimming left V 1 base short and J 8 bases short, with 8 bases between. The CDR3 loop is CASSLEGSTQYF. The CDR3 region has the DNA TGTGCCAGCAGCTTAGAGGGGTCCACCCAGTACTTC.

The rearrangement uses TRBV6-1 and TRBJ2-1; 8 bases fit TRBD2. CDR1 is MNHNS and CDR2 is SASEGT in the germline V gene. The CDR3 runs to 18 residues. V shed 2 bases and J 3 bases; nucleotides not matched to a gene: 12. The CDR3, as DNA: TGTGCCAGCAGTGAATTGGAACTAGCGGTTGACCTCTACAATGAGCAGTTCTTC. It encodes CASSELELAVDLYNEQFF.

The chain is built from TRBV14 and TRBJ2-2; maybe TRBD2 (6 bases). V was clipped by 4 bases and J by 7 bases, with 19 bases between them. CDR3 size: 16 residues. The germline gives CDR1 SGHDN, CDR2 FVKESK. CDR3 sequence (DNA): TGTGCCAGCAGCCTCATTAGCGGAGGAGGAAGCGGGGAGCTGTTTTTT. It encodes CASSLISGGGSGELFF.

This chain joins TRBV20-1 and TRBJ1-3, with TRBD1 matching 11 bases. CDR3 length equals 18 residues. The V and J ends lost 3 bases and 0 bases, in that order; junction bases with no gene match: 10. Germline V lookup: CDR1 DFQATT, CDR2 SNEGSKA (reference sequence). CDR3: CSASRRGTGGISGNTIYF. The CDR3 nucleotides read TGCAGTGCTAGTCGAAGGGGGACAGGGGGAATCTCTGGAAACACCATATATTTT.

The V gene is TRBV7-3, the J gene TRBJ2-5; 13 nucleotides agree with TRBD2. CDR3 length: 15 amino acids. From germline, CDR1 is SGHTA and CDR2 FQGTGA. After removal of 4 bases from V and 2 bases from J, the junction contained 1 base not matched to a gene. In DNA form, the CDR3 reads TGTGCCAGCAGCTCGGGACTAGCGGGGCAAGAGACCCAGTACTTC. Protein product: CASSSGLAGQETQYF.

The rearrangement links TRBV6-5 to TRBJ2-7, with D perhaps matching TRBD2 (5 bases). V was trimmed by 6 bases and J by 4 bases, leaving 13 bases between them. This CDR3 has 13 amino acids. Per germline, CDR1 MNHEY and CDR2 SVGAGI. In DNA form, the CDR3 reads TGTGCCAGCAGACAAGCGGTTACTTACGAGCAGTACGTC. Residues: CASRQAVTYEQYV.

This chain connects TRBV29-1 to TRBJ1-1; TRBD1 matches at 8 bases. Germline V gene lookup returns CDR1 SQVTM and CDR2 ANQGSEA. The CDR3 totals 12 residues. V lost 4 bases and J lost 8; bases outside the gene matches: 6. The CDR3 DNA follows: TGCAGCGTTGGATGGGGGACAGGCGAAGCTTTCTTT. Amino acids: CSVGWGTGEAFF.